The text below deals with one T cell receptor beta chain. The CDR3 runs 14 residues. CDR1 is GTSNPN, CDR2 SVGIG, per germline (reference sequence). V lost 0 bases and J lost 5; bases outside the gene matches: 1. PCR involved 60 Vbeta and 13 Jbeta primers. Data came from immunoSEQ multiplex PCR; TCRdb stores just in-frame clones and leaves some out. Here the sample spans roughly 120,000 clones, under 85% being singletons. The sample comes from a study of cytomegalovirus exposure and HLA in healthy donors. Study information: Caucasian-associated ancestry cluster membership applied to about 83% of 398 genotyped donors.

This rearrangement joins TRBV30 to TRBJ2-5; 12 bases are shared with TRBD2. The TCR originated in a human donor in good health. Sequencing used PBMCs. The DNA of the CDR3 is TGTGCCTGGAGTGTAACTAGCGGGAGGGAGACCCAGTACTTC. This encodes CAWSVTSGRETQYF.